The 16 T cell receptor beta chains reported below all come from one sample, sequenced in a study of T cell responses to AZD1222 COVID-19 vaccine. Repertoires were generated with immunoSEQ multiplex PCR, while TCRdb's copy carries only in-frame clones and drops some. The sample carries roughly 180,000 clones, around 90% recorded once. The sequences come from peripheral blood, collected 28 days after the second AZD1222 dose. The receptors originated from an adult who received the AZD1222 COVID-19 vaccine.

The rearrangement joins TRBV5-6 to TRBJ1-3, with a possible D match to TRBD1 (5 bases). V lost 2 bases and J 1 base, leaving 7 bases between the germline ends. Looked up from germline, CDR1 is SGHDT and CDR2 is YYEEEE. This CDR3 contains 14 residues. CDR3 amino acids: CASSFGGSGNTIYF. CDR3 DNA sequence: TGTGCCAGCAGCTTCGGGGGGTCTGGAAACACCATATATTTT.

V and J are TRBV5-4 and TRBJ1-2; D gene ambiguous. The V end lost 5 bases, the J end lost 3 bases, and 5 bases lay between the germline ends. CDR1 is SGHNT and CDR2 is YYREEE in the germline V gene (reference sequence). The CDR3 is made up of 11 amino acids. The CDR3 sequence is CASRLYYGYTF. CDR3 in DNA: TGTGCCAGCAGGCTGTACTATGGCTACACCTTC. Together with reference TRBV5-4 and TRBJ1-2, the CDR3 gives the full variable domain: ETGVTQSPTHLIKTRGQQVTLRCSSQSGHNTVSWYQQALGQGPQFIFQYYREEENGRGNFPPRFSGLQFPNYSSELNVNALELDDSALYLCASRLYYGYTFGSGTRLTVV.

CDR3 amino acids: CASRGTGGHGYTF. The CDR3 DNA is TGTGCCAGCAGGGGGACAGGGGGCCATGGCTACACCTTC. This rearrangement joins TRBV12-3 or TRBV12-4 to TRBJ1-2; TRBD1 matches at 12 bases. The CDR3 is 13 amino acids. V was clipped by 6 bases and J by 6 bases; unmatched bases: 2.

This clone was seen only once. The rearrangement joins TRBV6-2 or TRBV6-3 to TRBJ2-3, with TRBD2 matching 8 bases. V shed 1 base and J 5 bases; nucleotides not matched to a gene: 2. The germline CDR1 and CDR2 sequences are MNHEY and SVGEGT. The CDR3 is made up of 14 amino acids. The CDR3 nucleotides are TGTGCCAGCAGTTACTGGGCGGGGGGAGATACGCAGTATTTT. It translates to CASSYWAGGDTQYF.

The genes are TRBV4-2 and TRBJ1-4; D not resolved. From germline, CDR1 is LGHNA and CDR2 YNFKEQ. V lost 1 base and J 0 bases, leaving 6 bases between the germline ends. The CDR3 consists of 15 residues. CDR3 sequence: CASSQATTTNEKLFF. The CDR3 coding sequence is TGTGCCAGCAGCCAAGCCACCACAACTAATGAAAAACTGTTTTTT.

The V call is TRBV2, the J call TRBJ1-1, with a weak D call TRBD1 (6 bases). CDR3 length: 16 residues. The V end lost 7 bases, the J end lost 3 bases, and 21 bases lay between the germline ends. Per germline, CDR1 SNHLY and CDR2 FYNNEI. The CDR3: CASTTRPGASDTEAFF. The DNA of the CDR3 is TGTGCCAGCACTACGAGGCCAGGGGCGTCGGACACTGAAGCTTTCTTT. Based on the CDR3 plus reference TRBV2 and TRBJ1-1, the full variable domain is EPEVTQTPSHQVTQMGQEVILRCVPISNHLYFYWYRQILGQKVEFLVSFYNNEISEKSEIFDDQFSVERPDGSNFTLKIRSTKLEDSAMYFCASTTRPGASDTEAFFGQGTRLTVV.

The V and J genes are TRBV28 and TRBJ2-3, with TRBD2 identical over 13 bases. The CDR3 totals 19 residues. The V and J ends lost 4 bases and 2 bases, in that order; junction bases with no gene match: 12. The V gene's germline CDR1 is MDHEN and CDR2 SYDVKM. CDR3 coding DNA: TGTGCCAGCAGTTCACAGGGGACTAGCGGGGAAGGCCCCACAGATACGCAGTATTTT. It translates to CASSSQGTSGEGPTDTQYF.

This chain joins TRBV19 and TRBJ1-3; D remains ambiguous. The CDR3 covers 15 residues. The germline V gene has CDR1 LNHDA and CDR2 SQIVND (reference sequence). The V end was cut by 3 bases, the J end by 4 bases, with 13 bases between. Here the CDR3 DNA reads TGTGCCAGTAGTATCGGGCAGCCGCTGGGAAACACCATATATTTT. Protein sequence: CASSIGQPLGNTIYF.

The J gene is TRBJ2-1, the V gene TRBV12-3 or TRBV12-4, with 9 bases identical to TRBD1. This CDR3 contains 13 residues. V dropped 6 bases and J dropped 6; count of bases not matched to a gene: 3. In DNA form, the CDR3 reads TGTGCCAGCAGACCGGGACAGGGCAATGAGCAGTTCTTC. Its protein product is CASRPGQGNEQFF.

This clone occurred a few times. The CDR3: CASSTSGGNTGELFF. In nucleotides, the CDR3 is TGTGCCAGCAGTACTAGCGGGGGGAACACCGGGGAGCTGTTTTTT. V is TRBV6-5 and J is TRBJ2-2; TRBD2 agrees at 11 bases. Germline V gives CDR1 MNHEY, CDR2 SVGAGI. CDR3 length: 15 residues. With 5 bases clipped from V and 1 base from J, the junction kept 0 bases outside the gene matches.

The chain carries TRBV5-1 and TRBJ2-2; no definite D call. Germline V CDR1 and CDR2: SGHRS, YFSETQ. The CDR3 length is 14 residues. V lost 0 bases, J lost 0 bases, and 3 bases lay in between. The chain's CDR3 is CASSLASNTGELFF. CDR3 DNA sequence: TGCGCCAGCAGCTTGGCCTCGAACACCGGGGAGCTGTTTTTT.

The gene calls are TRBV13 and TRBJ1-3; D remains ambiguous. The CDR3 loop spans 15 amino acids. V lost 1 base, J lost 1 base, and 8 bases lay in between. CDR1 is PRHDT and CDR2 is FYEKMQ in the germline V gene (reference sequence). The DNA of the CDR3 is TGTGCCAGCAGCTTAGCTGTAGTTTCTGGAAACACCATATATTTT. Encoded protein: CASSLAVVSGNTIYF. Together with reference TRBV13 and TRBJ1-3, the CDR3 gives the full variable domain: AAGVIQSPRHLIKEKRETATLKCYPIPRHDTVYWYQQGPGQDPQFLISFYEKMQSDKGSIPDRFSAQQFSDYHSELNMSSLELGDSALYFCASSLAVVSGNTIYFGEGSWLTVV.

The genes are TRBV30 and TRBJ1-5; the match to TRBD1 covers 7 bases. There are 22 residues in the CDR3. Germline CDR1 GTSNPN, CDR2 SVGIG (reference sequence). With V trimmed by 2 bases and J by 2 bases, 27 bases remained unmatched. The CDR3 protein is CAWSHLLDPGQRGFRGNQPQHF. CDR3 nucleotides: TGTGCCTGGAGTCACCTGCTGGATCCGGGACAGCGGGGGTTTCGTGGCAATCAGCCCCAGCATTTT.

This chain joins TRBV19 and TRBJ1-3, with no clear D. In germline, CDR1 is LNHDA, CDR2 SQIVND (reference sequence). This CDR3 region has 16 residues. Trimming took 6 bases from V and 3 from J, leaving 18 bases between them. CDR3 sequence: CASSPRTVVIGNTIYF. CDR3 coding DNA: TGTGCCAGTAGCCCGAGGACGGTGGTTATTGGAAACACCATATATTTT.

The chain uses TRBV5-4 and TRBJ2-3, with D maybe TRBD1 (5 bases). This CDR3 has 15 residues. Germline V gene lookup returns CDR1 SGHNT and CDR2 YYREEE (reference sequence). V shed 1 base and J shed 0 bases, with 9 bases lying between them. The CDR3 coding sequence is TGTGCCAGCAGCTTGAGACAGCCTAGCACAGATACGCAGTATTTT. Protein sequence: CASSLRQPSTDTQYF. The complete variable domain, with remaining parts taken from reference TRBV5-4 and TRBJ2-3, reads ETGVTQSPTHLIKTRGQQVTLRCSSQSGHNTVSWYQQALGQGPQFIFQYYREEENGRGNFPPRFSGLQFPNYSSELNVNALELDDSALYLCASSLRQPSTDTQYFGPGTRLTVL.

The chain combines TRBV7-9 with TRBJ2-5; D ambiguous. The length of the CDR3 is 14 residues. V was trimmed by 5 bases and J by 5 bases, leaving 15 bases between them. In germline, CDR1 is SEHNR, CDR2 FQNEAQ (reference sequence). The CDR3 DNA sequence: TGTGCCAGCAGCCGCCTGGGATTCGGGGAGACCCAGTACTTC. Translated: CASSRLGFGETQYF.